The text below deals with one TCR beta chain. The antigen remains undetermined. This record comes from a study of CD8+ T cells in alopecia areata. Overall study results and limits: Lesional scalp, especially alopecia totalis/universalis, showed higher clonality than normal scalp.

cDNA reverse transcribed from extracted RNA served as the sequencing template. Data came from immunoSEQ multiplex PCR; TCRdb stores just in-frame clones and leaves some out. The sample lists hundreds of thousands of clones, roughly two thirds seen once, with more than 0.95% in the top ten. Alopecia areata patients provided lesional scalp punch biopsies and peripheral blood. This CDR3 has 16 amino acids. Trimming took 1 base from V and 7 from J; bases not matched to a gene: 6. The germline V gene encodes CDR1 MGHDK and CDR2 SYGVNS. The V and J genes are TRBV25-1 and TRBJ1-6, with 8 bases that match TRBD1. This receptor was obtained from a human donor with alopecia areata. Sequences were derived from CD4+ T cells sorted from blood, sampled at week 0. CDR3 sequence reads: CASSESSSGGNSPLHF. The CDR3 DNA reads as TGTGCCAGCAGTGAATCGTCATCAGGGGGCAATTCACCCCTCCACTTT.